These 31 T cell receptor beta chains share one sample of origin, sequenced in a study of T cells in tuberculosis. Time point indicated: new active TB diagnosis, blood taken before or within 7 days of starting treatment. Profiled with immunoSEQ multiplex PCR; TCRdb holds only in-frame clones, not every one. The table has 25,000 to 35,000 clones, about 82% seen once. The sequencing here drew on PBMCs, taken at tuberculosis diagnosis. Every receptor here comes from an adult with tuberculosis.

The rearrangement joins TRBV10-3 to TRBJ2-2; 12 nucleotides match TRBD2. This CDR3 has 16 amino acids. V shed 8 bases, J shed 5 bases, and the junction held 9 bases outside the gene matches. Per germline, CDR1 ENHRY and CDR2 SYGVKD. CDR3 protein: CAIGLLAGGDTGELFF. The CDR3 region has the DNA TGTGCCATCGGGTTACTAGCGGGAGGTGATACCGGGGAGCTGTTTTTT.

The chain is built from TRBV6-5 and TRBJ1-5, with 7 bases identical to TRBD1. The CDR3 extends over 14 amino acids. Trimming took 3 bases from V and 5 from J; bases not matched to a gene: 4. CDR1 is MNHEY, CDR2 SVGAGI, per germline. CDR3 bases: TGTGCCAGCAGTTATCAGGGGGGCGATCAGCCCCAGCATTTT. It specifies CASSYQGGDQPQHF.

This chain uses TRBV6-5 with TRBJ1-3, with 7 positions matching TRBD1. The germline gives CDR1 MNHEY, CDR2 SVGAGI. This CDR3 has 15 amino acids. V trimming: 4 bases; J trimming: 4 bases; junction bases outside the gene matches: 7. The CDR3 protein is CASSSRTGAGNTIYF. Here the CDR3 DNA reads TGTGCCAGCAGTTCACGGACAGGCGCCGGAAACACCATATATTTT.

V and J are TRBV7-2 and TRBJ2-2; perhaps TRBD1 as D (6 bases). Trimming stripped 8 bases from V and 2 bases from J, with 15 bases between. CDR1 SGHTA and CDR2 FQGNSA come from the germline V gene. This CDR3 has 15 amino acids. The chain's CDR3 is CASGRGAPNTGELFF. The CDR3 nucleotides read TGTGCCAGCGGCAGGGGCGCGCCTAACACCGGGGAGCTGTTTTTT.

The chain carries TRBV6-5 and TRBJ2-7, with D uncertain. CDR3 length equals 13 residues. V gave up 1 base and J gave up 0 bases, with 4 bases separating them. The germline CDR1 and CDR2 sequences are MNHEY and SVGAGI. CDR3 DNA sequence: TGTGCCAGCAGTTACTTCAACTCCTACGAGCAGTACTTC. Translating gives CASSYFNSYEQYF.

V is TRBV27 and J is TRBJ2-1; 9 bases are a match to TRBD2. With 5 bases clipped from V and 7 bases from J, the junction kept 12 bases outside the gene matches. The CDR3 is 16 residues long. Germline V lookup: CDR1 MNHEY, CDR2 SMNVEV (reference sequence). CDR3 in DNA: TGTGCCAGCAGTCGACTAGCGGTGAACGATGGGAATGAGCAGTTCTTC. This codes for CASSRLAVNDGNEQFF.

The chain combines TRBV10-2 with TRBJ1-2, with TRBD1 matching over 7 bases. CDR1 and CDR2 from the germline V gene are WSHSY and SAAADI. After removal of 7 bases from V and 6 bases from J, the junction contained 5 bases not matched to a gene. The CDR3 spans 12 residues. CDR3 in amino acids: CASTDREDGYTF. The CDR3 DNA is TGCGCCAGCACCGACAGGGAAGATGGCTACACCTTC.

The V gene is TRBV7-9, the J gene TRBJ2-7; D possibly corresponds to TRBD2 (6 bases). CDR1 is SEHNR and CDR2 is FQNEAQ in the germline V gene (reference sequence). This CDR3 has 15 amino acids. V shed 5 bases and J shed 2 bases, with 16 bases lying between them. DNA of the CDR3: TGTGCCAGCAGCCCAACCTCAAGCGGGCCCTACGAGCAGTACTTC. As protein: CASSPTSSGPYEQYF.

The DNA for the CDR3 is TGTGCCATCAGCGAAGCGGGGGGCGAAAGGGATGAGCAGTTCTTC. It translates to CAISEAGGERDEQFF. This chain uses TRBV10-3 with TRBJ2-1, with 9 bases aligning to TRBD2. The V and J ends lost 6 bases and 8 bases, in that order; junction bases with no gene match: 11. This CDR3 spans 15 amino acids. The germline gives CDR1 ENHRY, CDR2 SYGVKD.

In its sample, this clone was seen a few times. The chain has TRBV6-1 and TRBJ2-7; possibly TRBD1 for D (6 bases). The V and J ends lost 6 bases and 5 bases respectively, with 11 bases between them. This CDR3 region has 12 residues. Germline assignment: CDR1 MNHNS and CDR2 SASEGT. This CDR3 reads CASRKDSHEQYF. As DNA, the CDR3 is TGTGCCAGCAGGAAGGACAGCCACGAGCAGTACTTC.

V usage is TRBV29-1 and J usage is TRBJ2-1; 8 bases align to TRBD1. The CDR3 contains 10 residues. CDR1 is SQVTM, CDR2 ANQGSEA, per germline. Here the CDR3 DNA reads TGCAGTGCGGGACAGGATGAGCAGTTCTTC. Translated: CSAGQDEQFF.

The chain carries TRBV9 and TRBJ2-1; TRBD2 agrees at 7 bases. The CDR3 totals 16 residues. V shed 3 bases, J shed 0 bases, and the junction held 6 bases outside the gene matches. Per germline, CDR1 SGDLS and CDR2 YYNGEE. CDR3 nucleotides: TGTGCCAGCAGCGAAGCGGGGACCTTCTCCTACAATGAGCAGTTCTTC. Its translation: CASSEAGTFSYNEQFF.

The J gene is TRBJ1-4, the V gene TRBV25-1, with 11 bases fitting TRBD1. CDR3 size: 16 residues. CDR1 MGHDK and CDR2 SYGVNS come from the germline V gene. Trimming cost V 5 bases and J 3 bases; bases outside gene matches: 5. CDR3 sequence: CASSRGQGGPNEKLFF. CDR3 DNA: TGTGCCAGCAGTAGGGGACAGGGGGGGCCTAATGAAAAACTGTTTTTT. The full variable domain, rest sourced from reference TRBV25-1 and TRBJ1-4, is EADIYQTPRYLVIGTGKKITLECSQTMGHDKMYWYQQDPGMELHLIHYSYGVNSTEKGDLSSESTVSRIRTEHFPLTLESARPSHTSQYLCASSRGQGGPNEKLFFGSGTQLSVL.

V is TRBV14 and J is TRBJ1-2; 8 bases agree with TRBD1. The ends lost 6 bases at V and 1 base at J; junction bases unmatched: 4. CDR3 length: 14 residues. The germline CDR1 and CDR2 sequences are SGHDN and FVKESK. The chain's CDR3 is CASRPTGVNYGYTF. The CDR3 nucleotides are TGTGCCAGCAGACCGACAGGGGTTAACTATGGCTACACCTTC.

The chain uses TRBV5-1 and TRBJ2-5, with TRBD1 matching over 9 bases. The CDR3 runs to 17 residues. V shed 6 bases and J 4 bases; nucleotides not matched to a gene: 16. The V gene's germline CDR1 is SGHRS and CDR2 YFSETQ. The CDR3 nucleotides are TGCGCCAGCAACCCCATTACCGGGACAGGGAGTCGAGAGACCCAGTACTTC. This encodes CASNPITGTGSRETQYF.

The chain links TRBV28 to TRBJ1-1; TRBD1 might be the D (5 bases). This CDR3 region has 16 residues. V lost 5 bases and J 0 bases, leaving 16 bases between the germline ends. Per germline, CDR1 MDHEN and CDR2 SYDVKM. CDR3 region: CASSGGTSTVNTEAFF. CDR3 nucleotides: TGTGCCAGCAGTGGGGGGACTTCCACCGTGAACACTGAAGCTTTCTTT.

CDR3: CASSPRGAYEQYF. CDR3 nucleotide sequence: TGTGCCAGCAGCCCCCGGGGGGCCTACGAGCAGTACTTC. The gene calls are TRBV5-4 and TRBJ2-7, with 7 bases aligning to TRBD2. Germline V gene lookup returns CDR1 SGHNT and CDR2 YYREEE (reference sequence). With 4 bases clipped from V and 2 bases from J, the junction kept 3 bases outside the gene matches. This CDR3 contains 13 residues. Looking up the rest from reference TRBV5-4 and TRBJ2-7 gives the full variable domain: ETGVTQSPTHLIKTRGQQVTLRCSSQSGHNTVSWYQQALGQGPQFIFQYYREEENGRGNFPPRFSGLQFPNYSSELNVNALELDDSALYLCASSPRGAYEQYFGPGTRLTVT.

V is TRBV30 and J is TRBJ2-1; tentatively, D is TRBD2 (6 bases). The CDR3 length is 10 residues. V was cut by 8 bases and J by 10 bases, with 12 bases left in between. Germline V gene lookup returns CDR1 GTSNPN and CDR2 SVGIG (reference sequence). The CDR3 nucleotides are TGTGCCGTAGGGACTCGGGAGCAGTTCTTC. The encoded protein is CAVGTREQFF.

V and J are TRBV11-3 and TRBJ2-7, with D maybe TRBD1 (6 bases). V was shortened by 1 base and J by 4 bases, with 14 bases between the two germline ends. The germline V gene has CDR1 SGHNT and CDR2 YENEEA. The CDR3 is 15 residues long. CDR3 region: CASSLGTGSLYEQYF. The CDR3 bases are TGTGCCAGCAGCTTAGGTACAGGGAGTTTGTACGAGCAGTACTTC.

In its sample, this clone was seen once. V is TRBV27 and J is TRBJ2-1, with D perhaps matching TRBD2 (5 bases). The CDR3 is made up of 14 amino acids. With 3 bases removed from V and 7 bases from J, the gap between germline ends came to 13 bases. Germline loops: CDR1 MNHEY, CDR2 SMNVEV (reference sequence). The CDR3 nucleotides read TGTGCCAGCAGTTTCGGAGGACCAAGGAATGAGCAGTTCTTC. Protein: CASSFGGPRNEQFF.

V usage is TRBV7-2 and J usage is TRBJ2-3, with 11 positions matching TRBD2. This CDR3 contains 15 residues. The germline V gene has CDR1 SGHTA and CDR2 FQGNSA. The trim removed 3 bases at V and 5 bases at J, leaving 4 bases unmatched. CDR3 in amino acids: CASSFLAGGRDTQYF. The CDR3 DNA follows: TGTGCCAGCAGCTTCCTAGCGGGGGGTAGAGATACGCAGTATTTT.

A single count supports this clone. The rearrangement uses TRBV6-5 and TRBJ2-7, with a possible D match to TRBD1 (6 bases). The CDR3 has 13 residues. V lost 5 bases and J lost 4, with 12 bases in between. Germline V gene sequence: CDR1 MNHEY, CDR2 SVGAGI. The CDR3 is CASSRGGNYEQYF. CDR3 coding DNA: TGTGCCAGCAGTCGAGGGGGAAATTACGAGCAGTACTTC.

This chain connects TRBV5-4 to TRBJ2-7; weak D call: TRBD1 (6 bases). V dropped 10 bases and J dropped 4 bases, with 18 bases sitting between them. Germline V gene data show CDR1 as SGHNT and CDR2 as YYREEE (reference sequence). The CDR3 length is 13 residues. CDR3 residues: CAAGGQTSYEQYF. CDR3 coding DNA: TGTGCCGCCGGAGGACAGACTTCATACGAGCAGTACTTC.

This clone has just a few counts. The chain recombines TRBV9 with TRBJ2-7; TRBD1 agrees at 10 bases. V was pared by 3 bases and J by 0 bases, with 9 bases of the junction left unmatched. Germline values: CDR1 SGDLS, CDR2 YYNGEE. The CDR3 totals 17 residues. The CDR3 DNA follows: TGTGCCAGCAGCGCCAGATCCGACAGGGGGCCCTCCTACGAGCAGTACTTC. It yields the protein CASSARSDRGPSYEQYF.

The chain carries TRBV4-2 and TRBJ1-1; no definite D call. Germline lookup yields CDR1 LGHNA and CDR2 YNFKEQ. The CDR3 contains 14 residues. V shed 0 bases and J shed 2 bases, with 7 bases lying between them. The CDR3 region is CASSQEEGNTEAFF. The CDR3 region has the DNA TGTGCCAGCAGCCAAGAAGAGGGAAACACTGAAGCTTTCTTT.

The CDR3 sequence is CASSFGTGGGNTIYF. CDR3 coding DNA: TGTGCCAGCAGTTTCGGGACAGGGGGCGGAAACACCATATATTTT. The chain joins TRBV6-5 to TRBJ1-3, with 12 bases fitting TRBD1. Trimming removed 4 bases from V and 4 bases from J; junction bases left unmatched: 2. Germline CDR1 is MNHEY and CDR2 is SVGAGI. This CDR3 has 15 residues.

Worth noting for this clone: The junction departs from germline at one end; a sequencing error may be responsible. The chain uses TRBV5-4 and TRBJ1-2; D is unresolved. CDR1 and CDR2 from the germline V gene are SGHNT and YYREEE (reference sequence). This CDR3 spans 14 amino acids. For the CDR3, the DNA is TGTGCCAGCGGCTTCGGTGAGATTAACTATGGCTACACCTTC. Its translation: CASGFGEINYGYTF.

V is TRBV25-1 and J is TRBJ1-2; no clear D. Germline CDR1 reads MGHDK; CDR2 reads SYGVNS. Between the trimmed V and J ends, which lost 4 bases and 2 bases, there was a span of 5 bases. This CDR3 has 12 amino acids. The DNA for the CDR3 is TGTGCCAGCAGTGGAGGGAACTATGGCTACACCTTC. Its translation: CASSGGNYGYTF.

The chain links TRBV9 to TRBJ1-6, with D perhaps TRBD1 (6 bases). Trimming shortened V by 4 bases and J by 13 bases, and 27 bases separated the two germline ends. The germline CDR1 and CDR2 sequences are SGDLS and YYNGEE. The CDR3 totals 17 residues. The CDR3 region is CASSLSTPSRTVEPLHF. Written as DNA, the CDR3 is TGTGCCAGCAGCCTAAGTACCCCCTCGCGGACAGTAGAGCCCCTCCACTTT.

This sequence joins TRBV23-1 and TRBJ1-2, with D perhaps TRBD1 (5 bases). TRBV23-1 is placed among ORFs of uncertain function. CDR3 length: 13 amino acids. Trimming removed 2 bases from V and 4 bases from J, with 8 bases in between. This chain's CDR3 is CASSQGRGYGYTF. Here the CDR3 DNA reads TGCGCCAGCAGTCAAGGGAGGGGCTATGGCTACACCTTC.

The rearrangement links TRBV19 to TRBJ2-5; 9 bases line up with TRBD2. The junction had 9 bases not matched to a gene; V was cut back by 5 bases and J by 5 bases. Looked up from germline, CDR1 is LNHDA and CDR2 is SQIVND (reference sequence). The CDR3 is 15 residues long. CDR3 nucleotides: TGTGCCAGTAGTCCTAGCGGGACGTTCGGGGAGACCCAGTACTTC. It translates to CASSPSGTFGETQYF.